This T cell receptor beta chain is drawn from a study of cytomegalovirus exposure and HLA in healthy donors. Study-wide findings and caveats: Association with HLA alleles at 0.05 false discovery rate was found for some 18,000 TCR beta sequences in a later analysis. Cytomegalovirus-associated status was assigned to fewer than 200 TCR beta chains. A later analysis showed HLA-associated TCR beta chains outstripping equally common others in clonal expansion.

PCR employed 60 Vbeta and 13 Jbeta primers. The data were produced by immunoSEQ multiplex PCR, yet TCRdb's version contains in-frame clones alone and is incomplete. Of roughly 120,000 clones in the sample, under 80% were seen once. This CDR3 contains 11 residues. With 6 bases removed from V and 7 bases from J, the gap between germline ends came to 9 bases. Germline loops: CDR1 SEHNR, CDR2 FQNEAQ (reference sequence). To note about this clone: The antigen is undetermined.

The specimen sequenced was PBMCs. The sequence derives from a woman aged 50 to 65 in good health and CMV-seropositive. V is TRBV7-9 and J is TRBJ1-1, with a tentative D call TRBD1 (5 bases). In nucleotides, the CDR3 is TGTGCCAGCAGTCGGACATTTGAAGCTTTCTTT. Its translation is CASSRTFEAFF.